This T cell receptor beta chain stems from a study of T cell responses to AZD1222 COVID-19 vaccine. Study as a whole: Second-dose intervals near 4 or 12 weeks were combined. Study-level points and caveats: Females made up more of the donors, who were largely white British, and clonal diversity may have come out too low. Of the AZD1222 recipients, only 5 or 6 were seropositive at baseline. Reportedly, nearly half the spike-specific TCRs target unmutated variant regions.

Turning to this clone: Its antigen is unidentified.

Assay used: immunoSEQ multiplex PCR; TCRdb lists only in-frame clones, some missing. The data hold 150,000 to 170,000 clones, with more than 75% observed a single time. The V end was cut by 5 bases, the J end by 7 bases, with 15 bases between. The CDR3 loop spans 13 amino acids. The germline V gene encodes CDR1 LNHDA and CDR2 SQIVND (reference sequence). The sequence derives from an adult in good health. This sample comprised peripheral blood, obtained on day 0 of AZD1222 vaccination. The chain recombines TRBV19 with TRBJ2-7; D uncertain. The CDR3 DNA reads TGTGCCAGTAGTTTCCGCCCCGACCAGGAGCAGTACTTC. Amino acid sequence: CASSFRPDQEQYF.